This entry describes one T cell receptor (beta chain). Its antigen is unknown. This record belongs to a study of T cells after yellow fever vaccination. In the study overall: Fractions containing few cells were prepared with SMART-Seq v4 Ultra Low Input.

Researchers made TCR cDNA using 5'RACE template switching, and this step added a universal primer site and UMIs. TCRdb fed the 5' RACE reads into MiXCR, producing one record per CDR3 protein. The table lists 500,000 to 700,000 distinct CDR3 sequences, about 19% of them singletons, with around an eighth in the top ten. Trimming took off 1 base at V and 1 base at J, with 6 bases between the two ends. The CDR3 consists of 14 residues. Study-wide results and limits: There was a possibility that FACS-sorted repertoires contained abundant clonotypes contaminating from the bulk population. In post-booster samples, most primary-vaccination clones reappeared (roughly 96% CD4, 88% CD8).

The sample here was PBMCs, taken 15 days after the yellow fever booster vaccination. The TCR sequence derives from a man aged 25-45 years who received the YFV17D yellow fever vaccine. The chain uses TRBV12-3 or TRBV12-4 and TRBJ2-3; D remains unclear. The CDR3 loop is CASSLGARTDTQYF. DNA for the CDR3: TGTGCCAGCAGTTTAGGGGCGCGCACAGATACGCAGTATTTT.